The 20 T cell receptor beta chains listed next were all sequenced from one sample in a study of cytomegalovirus exposure and HLA in healthy donors. Use of 60 Vbeta and 13 Jbeta primers characterized the PCR. Libraries were prepared by immunoSEQ multiplex PCR; TCRdb keeps only in-frame clonotypes and omits some of them. This table has around 130,000 clones, around 77% appearing once. Sequences were obtained from PBMCs. Receptors originate from a woman aged 55-69 years in good health and CMV-seronegative.

This clone came up once. In DNA, the CDR3 is TGTGCCACCAGCAGAGCCTCTTCTTTGGAAAAACTGTTTTTT. It specifies CATSRASSLEKLFF. The chain couples TRBV15 to TRBJ1-4; D gene uncertain. Trimming pared 1 base from V and 8 bases from J, leaving 11 bases between. CDR3 length: 14 residues. The V gene's germline CDR1 is LNHNV and CDR2 YYDKDF (reference sequence).

Details on this clone: Germline is not matched at one junction end, which may reflect a read error. V is TRBV6-5 and J is TRBJ2-7, with TRBD1 matching 11 bases. CDR1 is MNHEY and CDR2 is SVGAGI in the germline V gene. The CDR3 has 15 amino acids. The DNA of the CDR3 is TGTGCCGGCAGTGCCTATGGACAGGGGGCATACGAGCAGTACTTC. Its protein is CAGSAYGQGAYEQYF.

The chain carries TRBV5-1 and TRBJ2-7; weak D call: TRBD1 (5 bases). Per germline, CDR1 SGHRS and CDR2 YFSETQ. The CDR3 is 13 residues long. The V and J ends lost 4 bases and 5 bases respectively, with 13 bases between them. CDR3 sequence (DNA): TGCGCCAGCAGCGTACAGGATAGGGACGAGCAGTACTTC. Residues: CASSVQDRDEQYF.

This rearrangement joins TRBV19 to TRBJ1-1; a weak D match, TRBD1 (6 bases). Trimming took off 3 bases at V and 8 bases at J, with 13 bases between the two ends. The CDR3 is 13 residues long. Germline CDR1 is LNHDA and CDR2 is SQIVND (reference sequence). The CDR3 region has the DNA TGTGCCAGTAGTATCGCCACAGGGTCCGAAGCTTTCTTT. Protein: CASSIATGSEAFF. Full variable domain (rest looked up from reference TRBV19 and TRBJ1-1): DGGITQSPKYLFRKEGQNVTLSCEQNLNHDAMYWYRQDPGQGLRLIYYSQIVNDFQKGDIAEGYSVSREKKESFPLTVTSAQKNPTAFYLCASSIATGSEAFFGQGTRLTVV.

V and J are TRBV19 and TRBJ2-3; D ambiguous. The CDR3 totals 13 residues. The germline V gene encodes CDR1 LNHDA and CDR2 SQIVND (reference sequence). V was cut by 3 bases and J by 3 bases, with 7 bases left in between. CDR3 protein: CASSIVETDTQYF. CDR3 bases: TGTGCCAGTAGTATTGTCGAGACAGATACGCAGTATTTT.

The J gene is TRBJ2-1, the V gene TRBV29-1; 12 nucleotides match TRBD1. The V segment lost 5 bases and the J segment 10 bases; nucleotides outside the gene matches: 6. Germline V gene sequence: CDR1 SQVTM, CDR2 ANQGSEA. The CDR3 length is 13 residues. The CDR3 region has the DNA TGCAGCGTTCCGGGACAGGGGGCAGAGGAGCAGTTCTTC. Its protein is CSVPGQGAEEQFF.

J is TRBJ1-2 and V is TRBV6-5; tentatively, D is TRBD1 (6 bases). Germline CDR1 and CDR2: MNHEY and SVGAGI. The CDR3 sequence is 15 residues long. V was cut by 10 bases and J by 0 bases, with 18 bases left in between. This CDR3 is CATRGGGGANYGYTF. DNA for the CDR3: TGTGCCACCCGGGGGGGCGGCGGAGCTAACTATGGCTACACCTTC.

This clone has more than one count but fewer than ten. The chain joins TRBV7-2 to TRBJ2-7; TRBD1 matches 9 bases. The J segment lost 3 bases and the V segment lost 10 bases, leaving 10 bases of the junction unmatched. From germline, CDR1 is SGHTA and CDR2 FQGNSA. This CDR3 is built from 14 residues. The chain's CDR3 is CAILKPGQGYEQYF. As DNA, the CDR3 is TGTGCCATACTCAAACCGGGACAGGGCTACGAGCAGTACTTC.

The rearrangement uses TRBV11-2 and TRBJ2-5; no firm D call. Germline V gene sequence: CDR1 SGHAT, CDR2 FQNNGV. V lost 1 base and J lost 5, with 8 bases in between. This CDR3 has 13 residues. The CDR3 here is CASSLAGLETQYF. CDR3 bases: TGTGCCAGCAGCTTAGCAGGTTTGGAGACCCAGTACTTC.

This rearrangement joins TRBV29-1 to TRBJ2-3; no definite D call. The CDR3 length is 14 residues. Germline CDR1 SQVTM, CDR2 ANQGSEA. The germline V and J ends were trimmed by 7 bases and 0 bases, with 14 bases remaining between them. The CDR3 loop reads CSEQEFSSTDTQYF. As DNA, the CDR3 is TGCAGCGAGCAAGAATTCTCTAGCACAGATACGCAGTATTTT.

Only one count was recorded for this clone. The chain combines TRBV6-6 with TRBJ2-7; 7 bases agree with TRBD1. V trimming: 6 bases; J trimming: 3 bases; junction bases outside the gene matches: 8. This CDR3 is 14 amino acids long. Germline V gene lookup returns CDR1 MNHNY and CDR2 SVGAGI (reference sequence). The CDR3 region is CASRPTGSLYEQYF. The CDR3 DNA reads TGTGCCAGCAGACCGACAGGGTCTCTCTACGAGCAGTACTTC.

The chain joins TRBV6-5 to TRBJ2-3, with TRBD2 matching over 7 bases. Unmatched junction bases numbered 4, after V lost 4 bases and J lost 0 bases. The CDR3 contains 15 residues. CDR1 MNHEY and CDR2 SVGAGI come from the germline V gene. The CDR3 coding sequence is TGTGCCAGCAGTTGGTCTAGCGGTAGCACAGATACGCAGTATTTT. It is translated as CASSWSSGSTDTQYF.

The J gene is TRBJ2-5, the V gene TRBV9, with 12 bases fitting TRBD2. With V trimmed by 2 bases and J by 0 bases, 5 bases remained unmatched. Germline loops: CDR1 SGDLS, CDR2 YYNGEE. This CDR3 region has 17 residues. CDR3 residues: CASSVGTSGGYQETQYF. As DNA, the CDR3 is TGTGCCAGCAGCGTGGGTACTAGCGGGGGGTACCAAGAGACCCAGTACTTC.

The chain couples TRBV28 to TRBJ2-7; 7 bases match TRBD2. The germline gives CDR1 MDHEN, CDR2 SYDVKM. V gave up 6 bases and J gave up 3 bases; unmatched junction bases: 5. The length of the CDR3 is 13 residues. The CDR3, as DNA: TGTGCCAGCAGCTTTTGGGGGGGCTACGAGCAGTACTTC. Translating it yields CASSFWGGYEQYF.

V usage is TRBV15 and J usage is TRBJ2-6, with 8 bases that match TRBD1. J was trimmed by 0 bases and V by 0 bases; bases with no gene match: 4. This CDR3 is 18 amino acids long. Per germline, CDR1 LNHNV and CDR2 YYDKDF (reference sequence). This CDR3 is CATSRDRDRRSGANVLTF. CDR3 sequence (DNA): TGTGCCACCAGCAGAGATAGGGACAGGCGCTCTGGGGCCAACGTCCTGACTTTC.

V is TRBV5-4 and J is TRBJ2-7; TRBD2 agrees at 7 bases. This CDR3 contains 16 residues. V trimming: 4 bases; J trimming: 1 base; junction bases outside the gene matches: 11. Germline CDR1 SGHNT, CDR2 YYREEE (reference sequence). The CDR3 DNA reads TGTGCCAGCAGCGCGGTGAGAAGCGGGGCTTCCTACGAGCAGTACTTC. This gives the protein CASSAVRSGASYEQYF.

This clone has only one observation. The genes are TRBV18 and TRBJ1-1, with unresolved D. V lost 3 bases and J 0 bases, leaving 14 bases between the germline ends. Looked up from germline, CDR1 is KGHSH and CDR2 is LQKENI. CDR3 length equals 16 residues. The CDR3 region has the DNA TGTGCCAGCTCACCGAGTTTCCCAATTATGAACACTGAAGCTTTCTTT. Translated, it gives CASSPSFPIMNTEAFF.

The chain joins TRBV19 to TRBJ2-5; the D gene is possibly TRBD1 (6 bases). The germline V gene encodes CDR1 LNHDA and CDR2 SQIVND (reference sequence). Trimming took off 7 bases at V and 4 bases at J, with 13 bases between the two ends. The CDR3 is 13 amino acids. The CDR3 DNA reads as TGTGCCAGTAATACACAGGGTTCAGAGACCCAGTACTTC. Its protein product is CASNTQGSETQYF.

The V and J genes are TRBV7-9 and TRBJ1-2; D perhaps matches TRBD1 (6 bases). Germline-derived CDR1 and CDR2 are SEHNR and FQNEAQ (reference sequence). V was cut by 1 base and J by 8 bases, with 11 bases left in between. This CDR3 spans 13 amino acids. The CDR3 loop is CASSLDGGGGYTF. The CDR3 DNA sequence: TGTGCCAGCAGCTTAGATGGTGGGGGCGGCTACACCTTC. Full variable domain (remainder filled in from reference TRBV7-9 and TRBJ1-2): DTGVSQNPRHKITKRGQNVTFRCDPISEHNRLYWYRQTLGQGPEFLTYFQNEAQLEKSRLLSDRFSAERPKGSFSTLEIQRTEQGDSAMYLCASSLDGGGGYTFGSGTRLTVV.

This CDR3 is CASSLGETLTDTQYF. The DNA for the CDR3 is TGTGCCAGCAGCCTCGGGGAAACGCTCACAGATACGCAGTATTTT. The rearrangement uses TRBV5-6 and TRBJ2-3; D perhaps matches TRBD2 (5 bases). The V end lost 4 bases, the J end lost 2 bases, and 14 bases lay between the germline ends. The CDR3 totals 15 residues. Germline V gives CDR1 SGHDT, CDR2 YYEEEE.